These 16 T cell receptor beta chains were sequenced from one sample in a study of CD8 T cells in ankylosing spondylitis. Findings of the study overall: Apparently characteristic of ankylosing spondylitis blood was a TCR beta motif (roughly eight highly homologous variants).

These receptors are not linked to any known antigen. Using its own MiXCR run on the 5' RACE reads, TCRdb lists one record per CDR3 protein. The sample contains about 800,000 distinct CDR3 sequences, 10% to 15% of which appear only once. Sequences were obtained from blood, either unsorted or a sorted T cell fraction (not recorded which). Receptors were obtained from a male donor with ankylosing spondylitis.

At least ten counts were recorded for this clonotype. This chain links TRBV29-1 with TRBJ1-2, with D perhaps TRBD1 (5 bases). Per germline, CDR1 SQVTM and CDR2 ANQGSEA. The CDR3 runs 13 residues. V was clipped by 6 bases and J by 2 bases, with 13 bases between them. CDR3 in amino acids: CSVLEGTNYGYTF. The CDR3 DNA reads TGCAGCGTGCTAGAAGGGACCAACTATGGCTACACCTTC.

In its sample, this clonotype was seen many times. The chain joins TRBV4-1 to TRBJ2-1; D remains unclear. Deletions cut 4 bases from V and 5 bases from J, with 12 bases between. CDR1 and CDR2 (germline): MGHRA, YSYEKL. The CDR3 loop spans 14 amino acids. CDR3 region: CASSLLNKNNEQFF. The CDR3 nucleotides are TGCGCCAGCAGCCTACTAAATAAAAACAATGAGCAGTTCTTC.

There are a few counts of this clonotype. The chain has TRBV12-3 or TRBV12-4 and TRBJ1-5, with a tentative D call TRBD1 (6 bases). Between the trimmed V and J ends, which lost 6 bases and 4 bases, there was a span of 13 bases. There are 14 residues in the CDR3. DNA for the CDR3: TGTGCCAGCAGCGGACAGAGTCTTAATCAGCCCCAGCATTTT. Translated: CASSGQSLNQPQHF.

The table lists this clonotype with a few counts. This chain uses TRBV7-6 with TRBJ2-7; possible D gene TRBD1, 5 bases. V was shortened by 5 bases and J by 4 bases, with 15 bases between the two germline ends. The CDR3 spans 14 residues. CDR1 is SGHVS and CDR2 is FNYEAQ in the germline V gene. CDR3 sequence (DNA): TGTGCCAGCAGCCCGGAGAGGAAGGGGTACGAGCAGTACTTC. Protein: CASSPERKGYEQYF.

This clonotype has a count of ten or more. The genes are TRBV29-1 and TRBJ2-1; 11 positions match TRBD2. Germline trimming cut 3 bases from V and 8 bases from J; bases unmatched to any gene: 9. In germline, CDR1 is SQVTM, CDR2 ANQGSEA. The CDR3 runs 15 residues. DNA for the CDR3: TGCAGCGTTGACCCAACTAGCGGGGGCCGCGATGAGCAGTTCTTC. Protein: CSVDPTSGGRDEQFF.

The chain combines TRBV20-1 with TRBJ2-7, with unresolved D. The CDR3 length is 14 residues. The germline CDR1 and CDR2 sequences are DFQATT and SNEGSKA (reference sequence). V was trimmed by 5 bases and J by 2 bases, leaving 16 bases between them. CDR3: CSASPLGSPYEQYF. CDR3 in DNA: TGCAGTGCTTCCCCCCTTGGCAGCCCCTACGAGCAGTACTTC.

J is TRBJ1-2 and V is TRBV6-1; D might be TRBD1 (6 bases). The germline CDR1 and CDR2 sequences are MNHNS and SASEGT. The CDR3 length is 15 residues. Trimming stripped 6 bases from V and 3 bases from J, with 17 bases between. The CDR3 sequence is CASRSSGVSYYGYTF. The CDR3 DNA follows: TGTGCCAGCAGATCTTCAGGGGTTTCATACTATGGCTACACCTTC.

There are a few counts of this clonotype. This chain uses TRBV12-3 or TRBV12-4 with TRBJ1-3; D ambiguous. Trimming cost V 8 bases and J 4 bases, with 21 bases left between them. CDR3 length: 16 residues. CDR3 DNA sequence: TGTGCCAGCTTCCCCGGACGGTGGGCCGACGGAAACACCATATATTTT. As protein: CASFPGRWADGNTIYF.

This clonotype occurred a few times. CDR3 bases: TGCGCCAGCAGTGTTAGGCCCTCAGGGTATGAGCAGTTCTTC. Translating gives CASSVRPSGYEQFF. The J gene is TRBJ2-1, the V gene TRBV10-1, with D possibly matching TRBD1 (5 bases). The germline CDR1 and CDR2 sequences are WNHNN and SYGVQD (reference sequence). V was trimmed by 4 bases and J by 8 bases, leaving 15 bases between them. The CDR3 loop spans 14 amino acids.

The V call is TRBV7-2, the J call TRBJ2-1; 11 bases map to TRBD2. The CDR3 sequence is 14 residues long. Germline V gives CDR1 SGHTA, CDR2 FQGNSA. V gave up 5 bases and J gave up 6 bases; unmatched junction bases: 3. The CDR3 here is CASSALAGVNEQFF. The CDR3 DNA follows: TGTGCCAGCAGCGCACTAGCGGGGGTCAATGAGCAGTTCTTC.

This clonotype was detected a few times. V and J are TRBV4-3 and TRBJ2-3, with 9 bases matching TRBD2. CDR1 and CDR2 (germline): LGHNA, YSLEER. The CDR3 has 16 amino acids. J gave up 6 bases and V 0 bases, and 7 bases lay outside the gene matches. The CDR3 nucleotides are TGCGCCAGCAGCCAAGATCGAGCGGGAGGTGGGGATACGCAGTATTTT. As protein: CASSQDRAGGGDTQYF.

The chain links TRBV3-1 to TRBJ1-5; TRBD1 aligns across 8 bases. With V trimmed by 3 bases and J by 7 bases, 14 bases remained unmatched. Germline loops: CDR1 LGHDT, CDR2 YNNKEL (reference sequence). CDR3 size: 17 residues. DNA of the CDR3: TGTGCCAGCAGCCATCCCCTACCTCCAGGGGGCTGGCAGCCCCAGCATTTT. This encodes CASSHPLPPGGWQPQHF.

V gene TRBV6-2 or TRBV6-3 combines with J gene TRBJ1-1, with D possibly matching TRBD1 (5 bases). There are 11 residues in the CDR3. CDR1 and CDR2 from the germline V gene are MNHEY and SVGEGT. With 8 bases removed from V and 10 bases from J, the gap between germline ends came to 14 bases. CDR3 region: CASSEAGRAFF. The CDR3, as DNA: TGTGCCAGCTCTGAGGCGGGGCGAGCTTTCTTT.

V gene TRBV10-3 combines with J gene TRBJ1-5; TRBD1 agrees at 7 bases. With 4 bases clipped from V and 1 base from J, the junction kept 1 base outside the gene matches. The V gene's germline CDR1 is ENHRY and CDR2 SYGVKD. There are 14 residues in the CDR3. The CDR3 loop reads CAISVQGSNQPQHF. CDR3 in DNA: TGTGCCATCAGTGTACAGGGGAGCAATCAGCCCCAGCATTTT.

This clonotype was found a few times. The chain recombines TRBV20-1 with TRBJ1-6; D call uncertain. CDR3 length: 16 residues. Trimming pared 6 bases from V and 10 bases from J, leaving 25 bases between. The germline V gene has CDR1 DFQATT and CDR2 SNEGSKA (reference sequence). CDR3 sequence reads: CSAQRMGSGSRSPLHF. As DNA, the CDR3 is TGCAGTGCCCAAAGGATGGGTTCGGGGTCGCGGTCACCCCTCCACTTT.

This clonotype was counted a few times. This rearrangement joins TRBV20-1 to TRBJ2-2; 14 nucleotides agree with TRBD2. V lost 0 bases, J lost 7 bases, and 7 bases stayed unmatched. CDR3 length: 17 amino acids. The germline gives CDR1 DFQATT, CDR2 SNEGSKA (reference sequence). The DNA of the CDR3 is TGCAGTGCTAGAGATGGGGGACTAGCGGGAGTGGGCGGGGAGCTGTTTTTT. This gives the protein CSARDGGLAGVGGELFF.